In this sample, the clone carrying this TCR beta chain turned up many times. Compared with germline, one end of the junction differs, possibly owing to a read error. As the template, RNA transcripts were used to amplify TCR beta CDR3 regions. HTBI primers served in a first-round RT-PCR, which a second-round multiplex PCR followed. TCRdb itself ran the multiplex PCR reads through MiXCR, one entry per CDR3 protein. The sample lists some 520,000 distinct CDR3 sequences, 13% to 15% occurring once. The CDR3 covers 12 residues. The germline V gene has CDR1 MNHEY and CDR2 SVGEGT. This specimen belongs to a study of Graves' ophthalmopathy and Graves' hyperthyroidism. Ophthalmopathy donors' eye disease showed moderate-to-severe activity, CAS of at least 3, NOSPECS of at least 4 and duration under 3 months.

The chain is built from TRBV6-2 or TRBV6-3 and TRBJ1-5; a weak D match, TRBD1 (5 bases). The material sequenced was blood. The TCR was taken from a woman in her twenties or thirties with Graves' ophthalmopathy. Written as DNA, the CDR3 is TGTGCCAGCGGACGGGACGGTCAGTCCCAGCATTTT. It specifies CASGRDGQSQHF.